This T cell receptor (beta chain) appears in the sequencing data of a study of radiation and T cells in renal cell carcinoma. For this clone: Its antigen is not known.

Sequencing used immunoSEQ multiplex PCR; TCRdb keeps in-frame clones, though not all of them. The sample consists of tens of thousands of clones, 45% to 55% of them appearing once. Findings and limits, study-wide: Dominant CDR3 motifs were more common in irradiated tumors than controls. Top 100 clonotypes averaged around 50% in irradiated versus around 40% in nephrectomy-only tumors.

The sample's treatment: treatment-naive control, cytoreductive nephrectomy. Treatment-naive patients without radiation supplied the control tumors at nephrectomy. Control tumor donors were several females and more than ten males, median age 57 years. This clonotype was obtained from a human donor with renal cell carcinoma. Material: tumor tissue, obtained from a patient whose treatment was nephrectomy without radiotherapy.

The CDR3 protein is CASSQDLGYQPQHF. The CDR3 region has the DNA TGCGCCAGCAGCCAAGATTTGGGTTACCAGCCCCAGCATTTT. V usage is TRBV4-1 and J usage is TRBJ1-5; no reliable D call. The germline V and J ends were trimmed by 0 bases and 7 bases, with 10 bases remaining between them. Looked up from germline, CDR1 is MGHRA and CDR2 is YSYEKL. The CDR3 length is 14 residues.